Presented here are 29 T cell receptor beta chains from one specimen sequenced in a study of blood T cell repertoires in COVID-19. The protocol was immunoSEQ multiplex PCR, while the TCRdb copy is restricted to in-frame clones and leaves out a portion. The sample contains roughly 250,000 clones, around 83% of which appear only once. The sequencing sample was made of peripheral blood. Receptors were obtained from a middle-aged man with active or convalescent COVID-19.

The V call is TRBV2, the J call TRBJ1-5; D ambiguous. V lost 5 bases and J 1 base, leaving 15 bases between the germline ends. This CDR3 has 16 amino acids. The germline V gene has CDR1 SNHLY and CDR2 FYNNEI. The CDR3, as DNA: TGTGCCAGCAGTCAAATGGGCCTTAGGAGCAATCAGCCCCAGCATTTT. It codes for CASSQMGLRSNQPQHF.

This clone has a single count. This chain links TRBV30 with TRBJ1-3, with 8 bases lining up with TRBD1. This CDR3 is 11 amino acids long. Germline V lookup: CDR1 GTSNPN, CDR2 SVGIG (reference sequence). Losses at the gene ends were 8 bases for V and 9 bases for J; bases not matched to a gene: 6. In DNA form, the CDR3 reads TGTGCCGGTAGGACAGGGCTCACCATATATTTT. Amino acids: CAGRTGLTIYF.

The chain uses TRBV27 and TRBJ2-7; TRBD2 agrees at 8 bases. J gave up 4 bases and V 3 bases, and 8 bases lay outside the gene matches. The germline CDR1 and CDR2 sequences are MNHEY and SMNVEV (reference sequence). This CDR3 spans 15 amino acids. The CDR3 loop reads CASSFSAGARYEQYF. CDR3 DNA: TGTGCCAGCAGTTTCTCAGCGGGAGCAAGGTACGAGCAGTACTTC.

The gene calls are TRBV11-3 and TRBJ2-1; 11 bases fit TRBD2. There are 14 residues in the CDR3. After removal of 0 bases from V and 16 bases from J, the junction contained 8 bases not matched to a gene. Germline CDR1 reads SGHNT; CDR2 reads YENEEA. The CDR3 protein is CASSLDGGLAAGFF. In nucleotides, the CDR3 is TGTGCCAGCAGCTTAGATGGGGGACTAGCGGCGGGCTTCTTC.

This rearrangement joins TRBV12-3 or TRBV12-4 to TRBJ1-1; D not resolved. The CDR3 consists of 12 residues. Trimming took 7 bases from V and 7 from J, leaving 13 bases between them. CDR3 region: CASTEEGVEAFF. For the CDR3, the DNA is TGTGCCAGCACCGAGGAGGGAGTTGAAGCTTTCTTT.

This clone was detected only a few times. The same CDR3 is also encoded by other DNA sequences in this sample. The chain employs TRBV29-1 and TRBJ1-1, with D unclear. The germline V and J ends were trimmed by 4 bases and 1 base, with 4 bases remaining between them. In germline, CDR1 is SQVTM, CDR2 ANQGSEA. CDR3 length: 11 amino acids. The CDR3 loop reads CSVARNTEAFF. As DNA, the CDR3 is TGCAGCGTTGCTAGGAACACTGAAGCTTTCTTT.

The CDR3 DNA reads as TGTGCCAGCAGTCCCGGGACAGAATCCTACGAGCAGTACTTC. Protein: CASSPGTESYEQYF. The chain carries TRBV6-5 and TRBJ2-7; 7 bases align to TRBD1. CDR1 and CDR2 from the germline V gene are MNHEY and SVGAGI. Losses at the gene ends were 5 bases for V and 1 base for J; bases not matched to a gene: 5. The CDR3 is made up of 14 amino acids.

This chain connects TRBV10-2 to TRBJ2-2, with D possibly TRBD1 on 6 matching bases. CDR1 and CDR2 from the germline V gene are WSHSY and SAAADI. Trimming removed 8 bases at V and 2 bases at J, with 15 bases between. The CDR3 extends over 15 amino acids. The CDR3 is CASLLPQGNTGELFF. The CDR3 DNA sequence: TGCGCCAGCCTCCTCCCACAGGGTAACACCGGGGAGCTGTTTTTT.

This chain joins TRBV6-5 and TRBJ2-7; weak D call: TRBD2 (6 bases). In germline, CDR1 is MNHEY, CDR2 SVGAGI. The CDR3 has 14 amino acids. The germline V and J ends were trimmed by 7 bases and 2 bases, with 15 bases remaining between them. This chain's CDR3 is CASMRGAGPYEQYF. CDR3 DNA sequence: TGTGCCAGCATGCGAGGGGCGGGACCCTACGAGCAGTACTTC.

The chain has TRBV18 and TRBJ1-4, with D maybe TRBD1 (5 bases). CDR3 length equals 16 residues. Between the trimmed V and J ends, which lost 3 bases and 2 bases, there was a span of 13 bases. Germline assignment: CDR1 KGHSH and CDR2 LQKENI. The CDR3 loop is CASSPRRGGTNEKLFF. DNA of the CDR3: TGTGCCAGCTCACCTAGGAGGGGAGGCACTAATGAAAAACTGTTTTTT.

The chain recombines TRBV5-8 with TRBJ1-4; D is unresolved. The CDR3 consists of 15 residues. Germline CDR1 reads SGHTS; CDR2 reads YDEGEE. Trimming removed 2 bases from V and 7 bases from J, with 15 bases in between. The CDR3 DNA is TGTGCCAGCAGCTTCTCCCTCGCGGCGGCTGAAAAACTGTTTTTT. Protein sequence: CASSFSLAAAEKLFF.

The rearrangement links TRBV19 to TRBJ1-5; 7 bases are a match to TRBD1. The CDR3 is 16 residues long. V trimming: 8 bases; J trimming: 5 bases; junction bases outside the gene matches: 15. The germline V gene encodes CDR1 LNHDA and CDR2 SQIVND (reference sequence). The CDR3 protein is CASSRSTGATYQPQHF. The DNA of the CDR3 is TGTGCCAGTTCCCGTTCAACAGGGGCTACTTATCAGCCCCAGCATTTT. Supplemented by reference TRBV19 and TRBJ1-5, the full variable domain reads DGGITQSPKYLFRKEGQNVTLSCEQNLNHDAMYWYRQDPGQGLRLIYYSQIVNDFQKGDIAEGYSVSREKKESFPLTVTSAQKNPTAFYLCASSRSTGATYQPQHFGDGTRLSIL.

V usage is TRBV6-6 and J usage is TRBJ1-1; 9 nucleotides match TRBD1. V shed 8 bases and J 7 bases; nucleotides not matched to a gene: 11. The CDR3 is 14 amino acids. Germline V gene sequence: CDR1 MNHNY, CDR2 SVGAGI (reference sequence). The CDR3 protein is CASELRDREGEAFF. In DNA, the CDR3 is TGTGCCAGCGAACTCCGGGACAGGGAAGGTGAAGCTTTCTTT.

CDR3 DNA: TGTGCCAGCACCGGCGGGGAAGATGGCTACACCTTC. It is translated as CASTGGEDGYTF. This sequence joins TRBV3-1 (or the pseudogene TRBV3-2) and TRBJ1-2, with D hard to call. CDR1 and CDR2 (germline): LGHDT, YNNKEL (reference sequence). V was shortened by 7 bases and J by 6 bases, with 12 bases between the two germline ends. The CDR3 is made up of 12 amino acids.

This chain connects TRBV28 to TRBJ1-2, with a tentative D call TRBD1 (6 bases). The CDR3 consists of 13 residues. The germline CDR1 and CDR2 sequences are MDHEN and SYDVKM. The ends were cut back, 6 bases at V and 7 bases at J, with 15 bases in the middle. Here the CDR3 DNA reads TGTGCCAGCAGAATAACAGGGTCGCGTGGCTACACCTTC. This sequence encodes CASRITGSRGYTF.

Written as DNA, the CDR3 is TGTGCCTCCCTAGGAGACAGGGACTTGAGCACTGAAGCTTTCTTT. This sequence encodes CASLGDRDLSTEAFF. The chain links TRBV30 to TRBJ1-1, with TRBD1 identical over 7 bases. The V segment lost 7 bases and the J segment 4 bases; nucleotides outside the gene matches: 15. Germline-derived CDR1 and CDR2 are GTSNPN and SVGIG (reference sequence). This CDR3 has 15 residues.

The CDR3 region is CASRDGGLSGANVLTF. The CDR3 DNA follows: TGTGCCAGTAGGGACGGGGGTCTCTCTGGGGCCAACGTCCTGACTTTC. The chain links TRBV19 to TRBJ2-6, with TRBD2 as a possible D gene (6 bases). This CDR3 is built from 16 residues. V gave up 6 bases and J gave up 0 bases, with 12 bases separating them. CDR1 LNHDA and CDR2 SQIVND come from the germline V gene (reference sequence).

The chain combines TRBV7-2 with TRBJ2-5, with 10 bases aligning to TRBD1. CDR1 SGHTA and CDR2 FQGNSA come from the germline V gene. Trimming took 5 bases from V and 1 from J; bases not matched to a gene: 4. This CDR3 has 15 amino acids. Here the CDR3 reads CASSLDRGRQETQYF. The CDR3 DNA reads TGTGCCAGCAGCCTAGACAGGGGGCGCCAAGAGACCCAGTACTTC.

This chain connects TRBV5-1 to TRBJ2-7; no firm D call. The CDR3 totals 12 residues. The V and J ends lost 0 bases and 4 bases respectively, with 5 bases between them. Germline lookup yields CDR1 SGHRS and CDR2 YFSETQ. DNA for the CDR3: TGCGCCAGCAGCTTGGCTGAGTACGAGCAGTACTTC. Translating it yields CASSLAEYEQYF.

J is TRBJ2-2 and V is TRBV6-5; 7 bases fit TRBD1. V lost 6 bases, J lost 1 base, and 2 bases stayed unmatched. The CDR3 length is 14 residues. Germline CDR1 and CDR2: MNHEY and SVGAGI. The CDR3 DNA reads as TGTGCCAGCAGCCGGACAGGGAACACCGGGGAGCTGTTTTTT. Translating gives CASSRTGNTGELFF.

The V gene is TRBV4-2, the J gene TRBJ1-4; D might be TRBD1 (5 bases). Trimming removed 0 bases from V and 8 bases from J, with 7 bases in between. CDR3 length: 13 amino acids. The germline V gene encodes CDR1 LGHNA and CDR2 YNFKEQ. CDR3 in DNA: TGTGCCAGCAGCCAAGAGACAGTGGAAAAACTGTTTTTT. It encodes CASSQETVEKLFF.

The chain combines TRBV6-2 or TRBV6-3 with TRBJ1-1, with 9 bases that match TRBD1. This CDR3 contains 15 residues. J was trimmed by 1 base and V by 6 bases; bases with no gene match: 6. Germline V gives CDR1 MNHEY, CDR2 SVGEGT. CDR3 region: CASSTQGAKNTEAFF. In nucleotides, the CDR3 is TGTGCCAGCAGCACACAGGGGGCGAAGAACACTGAAGCTTTCTTT.

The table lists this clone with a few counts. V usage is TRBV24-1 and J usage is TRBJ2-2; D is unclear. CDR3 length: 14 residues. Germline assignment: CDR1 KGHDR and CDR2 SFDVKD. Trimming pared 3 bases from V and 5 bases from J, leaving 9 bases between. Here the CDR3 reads CATSDMTFTGELFF. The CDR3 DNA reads TGTGCCACCAGTGATATGACATTTACCGGGGAGCTGTTTTTT.

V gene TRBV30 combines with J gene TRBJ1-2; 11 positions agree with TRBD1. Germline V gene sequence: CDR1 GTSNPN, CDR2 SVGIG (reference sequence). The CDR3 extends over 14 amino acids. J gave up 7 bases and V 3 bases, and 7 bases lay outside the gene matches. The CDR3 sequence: CAWSGQGARFGYTF. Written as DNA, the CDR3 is TGTGCCTGGAGCGGACAGGGGGCAAGGTTTGGCTACACCTTC.

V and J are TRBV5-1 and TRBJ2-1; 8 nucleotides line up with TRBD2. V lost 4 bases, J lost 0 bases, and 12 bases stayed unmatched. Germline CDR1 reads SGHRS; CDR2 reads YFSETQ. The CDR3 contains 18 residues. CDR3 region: CASSPAPTSGPSYNEQFF. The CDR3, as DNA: TGCGCCAGCAGCCCGGCCCCAACTAGCGGTCCCTCCTACAATGAGCAGTTCTTC.

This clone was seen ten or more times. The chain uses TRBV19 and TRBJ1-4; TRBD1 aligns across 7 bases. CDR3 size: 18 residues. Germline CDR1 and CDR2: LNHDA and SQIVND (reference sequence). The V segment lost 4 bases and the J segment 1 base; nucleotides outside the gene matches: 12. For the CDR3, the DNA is TGTGCCAGTAGTACGGCTCGACAGGGACGTGGAACTAATGAAAAACTGTTTTTT. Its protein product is CASSTARQGRGTNEKLFF.

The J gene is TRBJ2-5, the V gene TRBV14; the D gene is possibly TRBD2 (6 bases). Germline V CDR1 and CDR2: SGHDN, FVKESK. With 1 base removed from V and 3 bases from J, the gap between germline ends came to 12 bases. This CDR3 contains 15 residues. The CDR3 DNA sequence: TGTGCCAGCAGCCAAGGACTAGGAGTGAAAGAGACCCAGTACTTC. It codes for CASSQGLGVKETQYF.

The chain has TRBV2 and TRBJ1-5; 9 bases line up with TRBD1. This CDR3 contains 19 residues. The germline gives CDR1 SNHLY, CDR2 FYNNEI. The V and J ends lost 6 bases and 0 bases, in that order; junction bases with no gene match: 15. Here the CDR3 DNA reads TGTGCCAGCAGCGGTCTCCGGGACAGGGCATATTATAGCAATCAGCCCCAGCATTTT. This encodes CASSGLRDRAYYSNQPQHF.

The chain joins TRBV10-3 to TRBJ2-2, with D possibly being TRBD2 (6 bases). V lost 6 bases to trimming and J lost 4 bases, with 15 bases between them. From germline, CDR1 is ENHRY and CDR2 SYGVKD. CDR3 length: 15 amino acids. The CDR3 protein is CAIRDAGRRTGELFF. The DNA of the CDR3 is TGTGCCATCAGGGACGCGGGACGTCGCACCGGGGAGCTGTTTTTT.